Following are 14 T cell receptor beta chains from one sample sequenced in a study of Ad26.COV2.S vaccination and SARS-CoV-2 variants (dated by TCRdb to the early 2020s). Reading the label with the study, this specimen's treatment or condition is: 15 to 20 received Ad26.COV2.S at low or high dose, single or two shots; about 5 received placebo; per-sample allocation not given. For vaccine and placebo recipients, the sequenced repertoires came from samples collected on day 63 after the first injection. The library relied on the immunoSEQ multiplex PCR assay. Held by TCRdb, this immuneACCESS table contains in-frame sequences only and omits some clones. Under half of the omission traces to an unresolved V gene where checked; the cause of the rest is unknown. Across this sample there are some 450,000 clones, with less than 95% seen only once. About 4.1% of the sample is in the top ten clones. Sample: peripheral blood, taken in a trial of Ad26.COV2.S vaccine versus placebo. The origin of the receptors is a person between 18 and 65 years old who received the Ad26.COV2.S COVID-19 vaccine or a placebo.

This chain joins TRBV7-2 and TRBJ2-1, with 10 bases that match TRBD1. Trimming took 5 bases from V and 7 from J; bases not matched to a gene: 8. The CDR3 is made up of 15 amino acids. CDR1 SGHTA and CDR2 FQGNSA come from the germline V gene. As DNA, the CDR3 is TGTGCCAGCAGCCCGGGGACAGGGGTTAGAAATGAGCAGTTCTTC. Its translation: CASSPGTGVRNEQFF.

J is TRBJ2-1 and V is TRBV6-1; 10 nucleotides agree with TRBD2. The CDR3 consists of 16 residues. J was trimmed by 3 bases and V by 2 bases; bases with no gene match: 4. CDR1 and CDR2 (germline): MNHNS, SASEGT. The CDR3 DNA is TGTGCCAGCAGTGAAAAGCGGGAGGGCCGCTACAATGAGCAGTTCTTC. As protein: CASSEKREGRYNEQFF.

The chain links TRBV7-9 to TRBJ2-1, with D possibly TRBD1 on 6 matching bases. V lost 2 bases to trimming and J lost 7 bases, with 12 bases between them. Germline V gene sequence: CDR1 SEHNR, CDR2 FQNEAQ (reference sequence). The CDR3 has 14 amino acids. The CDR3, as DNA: TGTGCCAGCAGCTTACGGACAGATTCGAATGAGCAGTTCTTC. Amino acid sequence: CASSLRTDSNEQFF.

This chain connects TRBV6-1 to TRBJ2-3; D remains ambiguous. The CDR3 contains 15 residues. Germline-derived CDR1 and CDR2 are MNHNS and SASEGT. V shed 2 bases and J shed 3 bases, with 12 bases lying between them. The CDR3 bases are TGTGCCAGCAGTGAATGGGAAGATTCAACAGATACGCAGTATTTT. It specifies CASSEWEDSTDTQYF.

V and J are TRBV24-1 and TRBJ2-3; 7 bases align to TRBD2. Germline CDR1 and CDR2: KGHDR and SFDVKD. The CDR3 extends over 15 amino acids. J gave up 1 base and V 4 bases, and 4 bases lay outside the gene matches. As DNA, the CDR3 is TGTGCCACCAGTGAGGGGAGGGGAGGCACAGATACGCAGTATTTT. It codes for CATSEGRGGTDTQYF.

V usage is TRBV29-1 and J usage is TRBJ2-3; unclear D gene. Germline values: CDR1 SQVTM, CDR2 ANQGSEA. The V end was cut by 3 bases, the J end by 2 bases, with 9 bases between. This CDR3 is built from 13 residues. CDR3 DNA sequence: TGCAGCGTTGACCCGGATAACACAGATACGCAGTATTTT. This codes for CSVDPDNTDTQYF.

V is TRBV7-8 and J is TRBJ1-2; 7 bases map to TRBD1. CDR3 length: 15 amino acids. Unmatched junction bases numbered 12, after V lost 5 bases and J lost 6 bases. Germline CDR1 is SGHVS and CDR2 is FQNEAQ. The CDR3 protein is CASSGRDSLRDGYTF. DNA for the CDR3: TGTGCCAGCAGCGGCCGGGACAGCCTACGCGATGGCTACACCTTC.

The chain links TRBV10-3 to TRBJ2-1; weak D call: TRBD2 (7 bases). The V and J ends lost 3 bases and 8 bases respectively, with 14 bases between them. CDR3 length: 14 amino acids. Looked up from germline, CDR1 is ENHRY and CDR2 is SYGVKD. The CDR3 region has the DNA TGTGCCATCAGTGAAAAGGGGGAGGGCTATGAGCAGTTCTTC. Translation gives CAISEKGEGYEQFF.

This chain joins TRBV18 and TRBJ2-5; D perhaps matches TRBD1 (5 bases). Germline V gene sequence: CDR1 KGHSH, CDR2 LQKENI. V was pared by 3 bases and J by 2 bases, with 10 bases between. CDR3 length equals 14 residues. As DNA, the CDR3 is TGTGCCAGCTCACCCCCGGACACGCAAGAGACCCAGTACTTC. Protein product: CASSPPDTQETQYF.

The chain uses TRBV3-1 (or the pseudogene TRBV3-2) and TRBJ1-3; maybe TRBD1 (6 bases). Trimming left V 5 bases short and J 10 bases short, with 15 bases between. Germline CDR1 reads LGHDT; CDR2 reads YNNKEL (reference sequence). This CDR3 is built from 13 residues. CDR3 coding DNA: TGTGCCAGCAGCAATTACAGGGAAGGGACCATATATTTT. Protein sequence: CASSNYREGTIYF.

CDR3 in DNA: TGTGCCCTCCGTAGCGGGAGGGCCAATGAGCAGTTCTTC. Amino acid sequence: CALRSGRANEQFF. The chain carries TRBV10-3 and TRBJ2-1; 11 bases are a match to TRBD2. This CDR3 spans 13 amino acids. V trimming: 11 bases; J trimming: 6 bases; junction bases outside the gene matches: 6. The germline CDR1 and CDR2 sequences are ENHRY and SYGVKD.

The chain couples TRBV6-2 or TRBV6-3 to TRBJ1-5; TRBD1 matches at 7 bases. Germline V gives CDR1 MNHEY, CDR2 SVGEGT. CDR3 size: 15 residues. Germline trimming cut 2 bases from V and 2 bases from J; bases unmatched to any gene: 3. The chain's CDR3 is CASSYRTGGNQPQHF. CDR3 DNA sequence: TGTGCCAGCAGTTACCGGACAGGAGGCAATCAGCCCCAGCATTTT.

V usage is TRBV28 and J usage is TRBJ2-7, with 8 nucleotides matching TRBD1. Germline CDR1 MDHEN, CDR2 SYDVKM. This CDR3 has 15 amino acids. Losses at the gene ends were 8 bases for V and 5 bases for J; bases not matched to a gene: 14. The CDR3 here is CASLPAGQEAHEQYF. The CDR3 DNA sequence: TGTGCCAGCCTCCCGGCGGGACAGGAGGCCCACGAGCAGTACTTC.

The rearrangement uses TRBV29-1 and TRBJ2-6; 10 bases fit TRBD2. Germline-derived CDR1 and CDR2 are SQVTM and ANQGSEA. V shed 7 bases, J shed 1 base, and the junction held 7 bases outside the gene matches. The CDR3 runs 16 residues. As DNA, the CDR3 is TGCAGCGCTACCGGGACTAGCGAGTCTGGGGCCAACGTCCTGACTTTC. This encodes CSATGTSESGANVLTF. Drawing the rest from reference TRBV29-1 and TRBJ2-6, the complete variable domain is SAVISQKPSRDICQRGTSLTIQCQVDSQVTMMFWYRQQPGQSLTLIATANQGSEATYESGFVIDKFPISRPNLTFSTLTVSNMSPEDSSIYLCSATGTSESGANVLTFGAGSRLTVL.